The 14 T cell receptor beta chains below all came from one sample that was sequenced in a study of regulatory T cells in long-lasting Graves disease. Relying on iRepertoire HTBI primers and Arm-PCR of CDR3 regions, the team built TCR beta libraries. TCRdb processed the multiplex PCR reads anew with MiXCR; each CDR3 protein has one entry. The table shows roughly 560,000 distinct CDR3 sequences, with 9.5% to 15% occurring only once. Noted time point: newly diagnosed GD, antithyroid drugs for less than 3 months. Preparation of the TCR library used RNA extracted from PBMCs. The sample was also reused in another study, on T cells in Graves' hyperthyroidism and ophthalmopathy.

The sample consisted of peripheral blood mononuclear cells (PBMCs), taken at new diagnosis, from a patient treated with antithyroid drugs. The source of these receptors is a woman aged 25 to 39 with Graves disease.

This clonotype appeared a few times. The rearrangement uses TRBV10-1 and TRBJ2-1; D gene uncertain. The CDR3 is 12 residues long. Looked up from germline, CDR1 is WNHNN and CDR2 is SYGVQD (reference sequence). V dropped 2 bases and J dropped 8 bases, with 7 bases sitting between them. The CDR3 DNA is TGCGCCAGCAGTGAGGACGGGCATGAGCAGTTCTTC. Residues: CASSEDGHEQFF.

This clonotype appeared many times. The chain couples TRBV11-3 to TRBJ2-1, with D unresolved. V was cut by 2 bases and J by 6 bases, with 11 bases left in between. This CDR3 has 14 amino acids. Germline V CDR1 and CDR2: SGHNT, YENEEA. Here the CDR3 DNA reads TGTGCCAGCAGCTTACTATCTGAGAGCAATGAGCAGTTCTTC. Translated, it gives CASSLLSESNEQFF.

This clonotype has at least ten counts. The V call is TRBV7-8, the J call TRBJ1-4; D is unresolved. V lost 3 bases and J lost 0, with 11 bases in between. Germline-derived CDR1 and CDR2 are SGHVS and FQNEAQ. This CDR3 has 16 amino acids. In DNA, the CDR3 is TGTGCCAGCAGCTTGATAGGACCTCCAACTAATGAAAAACTGTTTTTT. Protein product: CASSLIGPPTNEKLFF.

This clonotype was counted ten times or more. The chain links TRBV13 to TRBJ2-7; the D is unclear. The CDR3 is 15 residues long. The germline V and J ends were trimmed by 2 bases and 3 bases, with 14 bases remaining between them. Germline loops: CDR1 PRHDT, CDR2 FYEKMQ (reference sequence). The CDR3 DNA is TGTGCCAGCAGCTTACAGGCATTCGGTGGCTACGAGCAGTACTTC. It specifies CASSLQAFGGYEQYF.

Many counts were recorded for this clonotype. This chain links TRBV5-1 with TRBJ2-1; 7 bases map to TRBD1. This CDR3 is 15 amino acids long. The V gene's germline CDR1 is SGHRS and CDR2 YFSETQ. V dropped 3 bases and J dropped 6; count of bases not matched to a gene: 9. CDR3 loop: CASSSGTADSNEQFF. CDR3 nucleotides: TGCGCCAGCAGCTCCGGGACAGCGGACTCCAATGAGCAGTTCTTC.

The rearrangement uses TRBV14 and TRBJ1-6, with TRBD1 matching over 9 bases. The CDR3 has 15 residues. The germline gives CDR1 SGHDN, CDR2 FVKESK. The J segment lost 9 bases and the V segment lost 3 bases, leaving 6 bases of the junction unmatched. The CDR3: CASSQLTGGISPLHF. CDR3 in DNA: TGTGCCAGCAGCCAGCTGACAGGGGGAATTTCACCCCTCCACTTT.

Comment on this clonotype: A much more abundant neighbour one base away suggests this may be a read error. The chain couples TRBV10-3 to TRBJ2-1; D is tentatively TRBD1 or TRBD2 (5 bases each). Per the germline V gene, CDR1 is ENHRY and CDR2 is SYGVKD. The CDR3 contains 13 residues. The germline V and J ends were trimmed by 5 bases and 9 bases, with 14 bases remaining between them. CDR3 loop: CAISSRWGSEQFF. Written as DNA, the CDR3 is TGTGCCATCAGTTCGAGATGGGGGAGTGAGCAGTTCTTC.

The CDR3 protein is CATKPPGLPDTQYF. The CDR3 nucleotides are TGTGCCACCAAGCCCCCAGGGCTTCCAGATACGCAGTATTTT. V gene TRBV6-2 or TRBV6-3 combines with J gene TRBJ2-3; TRBD1 might be the D (5 bases). Trimming cost V 10 bases and J 4 bases, with 18 bases left between them. Germline V CDR1 and CDR2: MNHEY, SVGEGT. The CDR3 is 14 amino acids.

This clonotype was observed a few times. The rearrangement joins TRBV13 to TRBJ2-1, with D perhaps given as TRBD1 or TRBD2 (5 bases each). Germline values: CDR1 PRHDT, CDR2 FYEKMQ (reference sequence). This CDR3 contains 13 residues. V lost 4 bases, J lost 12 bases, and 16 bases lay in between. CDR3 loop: CASSSGPRSGQFF. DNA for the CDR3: TGTGCCAGCAGCTCGGGACCCCGCAGCGGGCAGTTCTTC.

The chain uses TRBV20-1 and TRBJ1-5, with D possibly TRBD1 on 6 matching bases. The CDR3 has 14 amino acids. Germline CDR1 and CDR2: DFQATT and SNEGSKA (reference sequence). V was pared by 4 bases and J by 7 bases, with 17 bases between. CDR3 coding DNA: TGCAGTGCTAAAACAGGGTATAATTTGCAGCCCCAGCATTTT. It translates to CSAKTGYNLQPQHF.

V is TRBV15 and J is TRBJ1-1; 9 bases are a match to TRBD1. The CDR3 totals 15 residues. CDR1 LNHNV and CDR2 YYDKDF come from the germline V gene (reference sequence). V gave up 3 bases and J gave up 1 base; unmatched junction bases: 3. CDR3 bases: TGTGCCACCAGCAGCTACAGGGGGCAGAACACTGAAGCTTTCTTT. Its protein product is CATSSYRGQNTEAFF.

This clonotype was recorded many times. Written as DNA, the CDR3 is TGTGCCTGGAGGACCATGGGGAAGCTGTACACTGAAGCTTTCTTT. Translation gives CAWRTMGKLYTEAFF. The chain has TRBV30 and TRBJ1-1; D is uncertain. Germline V gene lookup returns CDR1 GTSNPN and CDR2 SVGIG (reference sequence). The germline V and J ends were trimmed by 3 bases and 3 bases, with 17 bases remaining between them. CDR3 length: 15 residues.

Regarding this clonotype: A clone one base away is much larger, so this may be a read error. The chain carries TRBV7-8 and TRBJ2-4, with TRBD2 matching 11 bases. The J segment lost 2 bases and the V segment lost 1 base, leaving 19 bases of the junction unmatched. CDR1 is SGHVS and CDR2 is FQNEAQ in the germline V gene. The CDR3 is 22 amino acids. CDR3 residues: CASSLEPSSSGRTLITKNIQYF. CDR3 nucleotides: TGTGCCAGCAGCTTAGAGCCCTCCTCTAGCGGGAGGACGTTGATAACCAAAAACATTCAGTACTTC.

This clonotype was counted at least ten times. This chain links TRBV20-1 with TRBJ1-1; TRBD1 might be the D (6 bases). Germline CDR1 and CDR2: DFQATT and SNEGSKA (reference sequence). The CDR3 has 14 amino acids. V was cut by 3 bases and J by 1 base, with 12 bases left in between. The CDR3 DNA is TGCAGTGCTAGGAGGGGGGCCGGGAACACTGAAGCTTTCTTT. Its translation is CSARRGAGNTEAFF.